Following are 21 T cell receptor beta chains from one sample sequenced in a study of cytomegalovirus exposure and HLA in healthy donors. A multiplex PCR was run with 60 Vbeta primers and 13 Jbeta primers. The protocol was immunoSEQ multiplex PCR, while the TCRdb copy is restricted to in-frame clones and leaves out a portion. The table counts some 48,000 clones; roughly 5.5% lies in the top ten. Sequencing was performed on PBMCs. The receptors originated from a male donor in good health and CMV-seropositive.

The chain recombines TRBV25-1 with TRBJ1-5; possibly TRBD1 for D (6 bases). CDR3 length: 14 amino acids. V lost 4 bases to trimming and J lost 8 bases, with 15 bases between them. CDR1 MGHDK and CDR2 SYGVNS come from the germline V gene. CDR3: CASSARGYREPQHF. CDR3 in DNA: TGTGCCAGCAGTGCCCGCGGATACAGGGAGCCCCAGCATTTT.

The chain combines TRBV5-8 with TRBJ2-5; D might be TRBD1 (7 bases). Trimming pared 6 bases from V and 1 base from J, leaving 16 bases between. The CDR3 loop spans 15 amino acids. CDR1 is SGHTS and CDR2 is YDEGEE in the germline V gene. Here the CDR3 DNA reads TGTGCCAGCACCATTAGGAGGGGGCCCCAAGAGACCCAGTACTTC. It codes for CASTIRRGPQETQYF. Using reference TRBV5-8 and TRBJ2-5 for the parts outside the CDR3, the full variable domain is EAGVTQSPTHLIKTRGQQATLRCSPISGHTSVYWYQQALGLGLQFLLWYDEGEERNRGNFPPRFSGRQFPNYSSELNVNALELEDSALYLCASTIRRGPQETQYFGPGTRLLVL.

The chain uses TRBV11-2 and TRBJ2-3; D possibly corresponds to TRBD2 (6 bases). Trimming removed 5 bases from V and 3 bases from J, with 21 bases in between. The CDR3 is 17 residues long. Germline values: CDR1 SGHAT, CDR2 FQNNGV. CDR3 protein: CASSEGLEGPRTDTQYF. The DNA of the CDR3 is TGTGCCAGCAGCGAGGGACTGGAGGGGCCCCGGACAGATACGCAGTATTTT. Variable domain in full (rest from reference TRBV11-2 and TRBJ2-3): EAGVAQSPRYKIIEKRQSVAFWCNPISGHATLYWYQQILGQGPKLLIQFQNNGVVDDSQLPKDRFSAERLKGVDSTLKIQPAKLEDSAVYLCASSEGLEGPRTDTQYFGPGTRLTVL.

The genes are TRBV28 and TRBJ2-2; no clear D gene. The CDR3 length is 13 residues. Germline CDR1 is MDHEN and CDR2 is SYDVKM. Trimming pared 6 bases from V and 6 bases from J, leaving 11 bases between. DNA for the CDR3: TGTGCCAGCAGGGAAGAGGTTTCCGGGGAGCTGTTTTTT. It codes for CASREEVSGELFF.

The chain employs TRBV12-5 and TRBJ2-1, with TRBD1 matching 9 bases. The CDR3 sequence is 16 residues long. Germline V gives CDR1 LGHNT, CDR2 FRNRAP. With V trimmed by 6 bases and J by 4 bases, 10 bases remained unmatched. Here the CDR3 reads CASGPRQGVTYNEQFF. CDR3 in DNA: TGTGCTAGTGGACCTCGACAGGGGGTAACTTACAATGAGCAGTTCTTC.

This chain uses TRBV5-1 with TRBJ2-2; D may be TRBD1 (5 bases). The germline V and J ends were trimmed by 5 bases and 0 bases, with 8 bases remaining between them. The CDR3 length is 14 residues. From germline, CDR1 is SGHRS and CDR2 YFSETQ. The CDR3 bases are TGCGCCAGCAGGACAGATCCGAACACCGGGGAGCTGTTTTTT. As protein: CASRTDPNTGELFF.

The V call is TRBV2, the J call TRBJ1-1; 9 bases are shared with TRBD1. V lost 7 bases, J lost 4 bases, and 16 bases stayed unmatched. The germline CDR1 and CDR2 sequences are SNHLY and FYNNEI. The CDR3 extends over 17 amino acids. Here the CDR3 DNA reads TGTGCCAGCATTGGGGAGTGGGACAGGGTAATCGGCACTGAAGCTTTCTTT. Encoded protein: CASIGEWDRVIGTEAFF.

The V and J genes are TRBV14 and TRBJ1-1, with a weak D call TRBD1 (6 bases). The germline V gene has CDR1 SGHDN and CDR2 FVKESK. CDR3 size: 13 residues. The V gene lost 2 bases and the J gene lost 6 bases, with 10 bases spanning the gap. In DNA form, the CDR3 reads TGTGCCAGCAGCCAACTACAGGGCTCTGAAGCTTTCTTT. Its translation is CASSQLQGSEAFF.

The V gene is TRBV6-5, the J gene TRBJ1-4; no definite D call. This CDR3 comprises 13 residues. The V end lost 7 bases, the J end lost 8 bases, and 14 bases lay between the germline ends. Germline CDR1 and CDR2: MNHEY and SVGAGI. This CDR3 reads CASKAAIGEKLFF. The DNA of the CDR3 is TGTGCCAGCAAGGCAGCGATAGGCGAAAAACTGTTTTTT.

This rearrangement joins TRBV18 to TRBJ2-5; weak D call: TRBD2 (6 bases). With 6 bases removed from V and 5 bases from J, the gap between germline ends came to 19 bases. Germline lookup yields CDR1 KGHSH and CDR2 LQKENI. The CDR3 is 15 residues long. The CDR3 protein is CASSPRGGVGETQYF. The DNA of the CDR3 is TGTGCCAGCTCCCCCCGAGGAGGGGTCGGGGAGACCCAGTACTTC.

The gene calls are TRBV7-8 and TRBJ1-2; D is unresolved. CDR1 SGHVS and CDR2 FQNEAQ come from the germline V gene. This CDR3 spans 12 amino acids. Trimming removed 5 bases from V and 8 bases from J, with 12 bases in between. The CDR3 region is CASSTGGGGYTF. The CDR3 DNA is TGTGCCAGCAGCACGGGAGGTGGCGGCTACACCTTC.

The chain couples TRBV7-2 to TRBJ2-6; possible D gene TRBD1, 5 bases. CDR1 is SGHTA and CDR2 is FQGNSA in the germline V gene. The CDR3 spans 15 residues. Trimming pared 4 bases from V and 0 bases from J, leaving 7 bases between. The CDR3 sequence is CASSSGNSGANVLTF. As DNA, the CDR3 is TGTGCCAGCAGCTCAGGGAACTCTGGGGCCAACGTCCTGACTTTC.

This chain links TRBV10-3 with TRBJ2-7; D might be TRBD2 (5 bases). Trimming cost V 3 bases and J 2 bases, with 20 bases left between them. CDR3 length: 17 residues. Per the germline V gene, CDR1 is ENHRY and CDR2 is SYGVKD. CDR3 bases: TGTGCCATCAGTGACGCGGAGAGGGAAGACAAAACCTACGAGCAGTACTTC. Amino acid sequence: CAISDAEREDKTYEQYF.

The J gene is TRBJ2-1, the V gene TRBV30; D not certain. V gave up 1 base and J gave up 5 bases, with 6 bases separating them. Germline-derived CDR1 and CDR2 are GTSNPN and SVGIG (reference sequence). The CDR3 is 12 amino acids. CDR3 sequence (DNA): TGTGCCTGGAGTGCATTCAACAATGAGCAGTTCTTC. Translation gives CAWSAFNNEQFF.

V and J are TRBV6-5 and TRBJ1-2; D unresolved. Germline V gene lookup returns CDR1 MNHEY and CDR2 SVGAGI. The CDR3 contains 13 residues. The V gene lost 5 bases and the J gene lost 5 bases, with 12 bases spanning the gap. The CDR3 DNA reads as TGTGCCAGCAGTCTAGATCCCCCTTATGGCTACACCTTC. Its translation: CASSLDPPYGYTF.

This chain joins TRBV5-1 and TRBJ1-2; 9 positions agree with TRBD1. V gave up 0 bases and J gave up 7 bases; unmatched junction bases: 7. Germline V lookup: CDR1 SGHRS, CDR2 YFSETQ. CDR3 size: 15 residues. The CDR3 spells CASSLARGQGPGYTF. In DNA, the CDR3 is TGCGCCAGCAGCTTGGCCAGGGGACAGGGCCCTGGCTACACCTTC.

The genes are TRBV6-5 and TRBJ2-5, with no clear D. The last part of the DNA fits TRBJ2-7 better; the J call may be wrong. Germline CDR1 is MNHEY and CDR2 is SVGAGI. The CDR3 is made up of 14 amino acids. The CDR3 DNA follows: TGTGCCAGCAGTAGCAACATCGAGGCCTACGAGCAGTACTTC. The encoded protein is CASSSNIEAYEQYF.

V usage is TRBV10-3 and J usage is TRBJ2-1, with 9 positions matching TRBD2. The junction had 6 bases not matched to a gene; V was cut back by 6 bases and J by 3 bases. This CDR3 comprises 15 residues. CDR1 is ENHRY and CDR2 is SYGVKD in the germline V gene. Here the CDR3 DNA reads TGTGCCATCAGCCTGACTAGCGGTAACTACAATGAGCAGTTCTTC. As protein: CAISLTSGNYNEQFF.

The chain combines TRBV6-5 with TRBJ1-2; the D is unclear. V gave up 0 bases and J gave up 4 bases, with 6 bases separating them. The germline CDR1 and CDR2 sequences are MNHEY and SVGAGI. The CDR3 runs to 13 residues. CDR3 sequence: CASSYSLSYGYTF. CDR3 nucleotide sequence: TGTGCCAGCAGTTACTCGCTCAGCTATGGCTACACCTTC.

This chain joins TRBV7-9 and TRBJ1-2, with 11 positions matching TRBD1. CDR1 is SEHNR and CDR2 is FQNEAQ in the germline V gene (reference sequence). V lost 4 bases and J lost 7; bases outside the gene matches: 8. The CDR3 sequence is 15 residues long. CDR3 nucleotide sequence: TGTGCCAGCAGCTCCCCCGGACAGGGGGCAGGTGGCTACACCTTC. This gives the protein CASSSPGQGAGGYTF.

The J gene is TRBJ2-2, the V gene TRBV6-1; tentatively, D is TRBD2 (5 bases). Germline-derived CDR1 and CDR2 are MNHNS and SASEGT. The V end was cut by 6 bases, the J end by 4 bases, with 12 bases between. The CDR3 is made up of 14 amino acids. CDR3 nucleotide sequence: TGTGCCAGCAGGAGCGGAGCGGTCACCGGGGAGCTGTTTTTT. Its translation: CASRSGAVTGELFF.